This TCR beta chain was retrieved from a study of low-dose radiotherapy and immunotherapy resistance in tumors. Priming of first-strand cDNA relied on TRAV- and TRBV-specific primers (covering alpha and beta chains). Over roughly 19 PCR cycles, TCRs were amplified from a constant-region primer and V-primer adapter. TCRdb reprocessed the reads via MiXCR and lists one record per CDR3 protein. The sample has 80,000 to 95,000 distinct CDR3 sequences; 9.4% are singletons. As for time point: before trial treatment. The CDR3 covers 12 residues. Germline V gene lookup returns CDR1 SGHVS and CDR2 FQNEAQ. The ends were cut back, 3 bases at V and 13 bases at J, with 13 bases in the middle.

The chain has TRBV7-8 and TRBJ2-1; D call uncertain. The TCR comes from a male donor with prostate cancer. The specimen was PBMCs, collected before treatment. The CDR3 DNA sequence: TGTGCCAGCAGCTTGATAGACTCCTCCCAGTTCTTC. Amino acid sequence: CASSLIDSSQFF.